This is a list of T cell receptor beta chains from one sample in a study of shared clonotypes between healthy human individuals. Here immunoSEQ multiplex PCR was the method, and the copy in TCRdb shows in-frame clones only, minus some. The profile shows 600,000 to 750,000 clones, about three quarters of them singletons. The sequenced material came from memory CD4+ T cells sorted from blood. Source of these receptors: a woman in her twenties or thirties in good health. Each CDR3 is given without its conserved first and last residue. Each record gives: D gene, J gene, clone size, V gene, CDR3 protein. A D gene is named only where the DNA matches it firmly. Clone sizes are given selectively: once, few, many, or a class where the clone is expanded.

D: TRBD1
J: TRBJ2-3
size: -
V: TRBV25-1
CDR3: ASSESKGGWSTDTQY

D: TRBD2
J: TRBJ2-3
size: -
V: TRBV4-2
CDR3: ASSHQITGTSGRGHTTSTDTQY

D: TRBD2
J: TRBJ2-6
size: -
V: TRBV2
CDR3: ASNGLAGNSGANVLT

D: -
J: TRBJ1-1
size: -
V: TRBV4-1
CDR3: ASSQGVLGDTEAF

D: -
J: TRBJ1-3
size: -
V: TRBV28
CDR3: AGSEAPSGNTIY

D: -
J: TRBJ1-1
size: -
V: TRBV18
CDR3: ASSPLGGRMNTEAF

D: -
J: TRBJ2-3
size: -
V: TRBV19
CDR3: ASSIDSPGTSRADTQY

D: -
J: TRBJ2-7
size: -
V: TRBV5-1
CDR3: ASSPQGYEQY

D: TRBD1
J: TRBJ1-2
size: once
V: TRBV5-1
CDR3: ASSSGTGLMNGYT

D: -
J: TRBJ1-3
size: -
V: TRBV15
CDR3: ATSRDTTGRGNTIY

D: -
J: TRBJ2-7
size: few
V: TRBV6-5
CDR3: ASSYSAGYGEQY

D: -
J: TRBJ2-2
size: -
V: TRBV19
CDR3: ASKGANTGELF

D: -
J: TRBJ1-4
size: few
V: TRBV14
CDR3: ASSQLGTAGPGEKLF

D: TRBD2
J: TRBJ2-3
size: -
V: TRBV4-2
CDR3: ASSLGAGVGTDTQY

D: -
J: TRBJ2-5
size: -
V: TRBV4-1
CDR3: ASSQWGGSAGETQY

D: -
J: TRBJ1-3
size: once
V: TRBV5-1
CDR3: ASSLAGGSKGNTIY

D: -
J: TRBJ2-7
size: -
V: TRBV14
CDR3: ASSQWHRSSYEQY

D: -
J: TRBJ2-2
size: -
V: TRBV6-6
CDR3: ASRESEGKTAGELF

D: -
J: TRBJ1-5
size: few
V: TRBV27
CDR3: ASSLSMLSQPQH

D: -
J: TRBJ2-1
size: -
V: TRBV10-2
CDR3: ASSDLTGTREF

D: -
J: TRBJ2-7
size: once
V: TRBV12-2
CDR3: ASRHYIPTGFPYEQY

D: TRBD1
J: TRBJ1-4
size: -
V: TRBV27
CDR3: ASSLYSGTGFLTNEKLF

D: -
J: TRBJ1-1
size: -
V: TRBV5-4
CDR3: ASSGGWRENTEAF

D: -
J: TRBJ1-1
size: -
V: TRBV4-1
CDR3: ASSPLGGTSWAF

D: -
J: TRBJ1-1
size: -
V: TRBV6-6
CDR3: ASSPQQTNTEAF

D: -
J: TRBJ2-6
size: few
V: TRBV11-2
CDR3: ASSWSTAGANVLT

D: -
J: TRBJ1-2
size: -
V: TRBV9
CDR3: ASSERDSVRYT

D: -
J: TRBJ1-2
size: -
V: TRBV28
CDR3: ASSLLEGGFSSYGYT